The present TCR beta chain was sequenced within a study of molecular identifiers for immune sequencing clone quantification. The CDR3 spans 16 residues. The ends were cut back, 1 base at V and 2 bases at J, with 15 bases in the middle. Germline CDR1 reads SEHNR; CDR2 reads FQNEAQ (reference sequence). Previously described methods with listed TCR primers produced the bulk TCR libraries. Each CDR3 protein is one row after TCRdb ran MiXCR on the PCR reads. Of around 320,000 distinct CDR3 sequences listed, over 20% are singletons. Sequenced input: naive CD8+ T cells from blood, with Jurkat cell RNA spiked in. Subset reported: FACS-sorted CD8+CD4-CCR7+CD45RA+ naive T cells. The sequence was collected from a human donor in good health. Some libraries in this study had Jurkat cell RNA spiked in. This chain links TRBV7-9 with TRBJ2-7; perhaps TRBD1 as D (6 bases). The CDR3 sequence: CASSLVVTGPTYEQYF. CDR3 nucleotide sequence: TGTGCCAGCAGCTTAGTCGTCACAGGGCCTACCTACGAGCAGTACTTC.